This T cell receptor (beta chain) was sequenced in a study of OX40 agonist ivuxolimab in advanced cancers. Produced via immunoSEQ multiplex PCR; TCRdb's table is partial and in-frame only. The table includes tens of thousands of clones, around 80% detected once. This CDR3 has 16 residues. Germline lookup yields CDR1 MNHNS and CDR2 SASEGT. Trimming cost V 3 bases and J 7 bases, with 21 bases left between them. The TCR was taken from an adult with an advanced solid tumor such as melanoma, head and neck, liver or kidney cancer. Specimen: CD4+ or CD8+ T cells sorted from blood, collected in a trial of the OX40 agonist ivuxolimab. The V call is TRBV6-1, the J call TRBJ1-2; D is unclear. CDR3 DNA sequence: TGTGCCAGCAGTGAGACACAATCAGGAGCACCCTCTGGCTACACCTTC. Residues: CASSETQSGAPSGYTF.